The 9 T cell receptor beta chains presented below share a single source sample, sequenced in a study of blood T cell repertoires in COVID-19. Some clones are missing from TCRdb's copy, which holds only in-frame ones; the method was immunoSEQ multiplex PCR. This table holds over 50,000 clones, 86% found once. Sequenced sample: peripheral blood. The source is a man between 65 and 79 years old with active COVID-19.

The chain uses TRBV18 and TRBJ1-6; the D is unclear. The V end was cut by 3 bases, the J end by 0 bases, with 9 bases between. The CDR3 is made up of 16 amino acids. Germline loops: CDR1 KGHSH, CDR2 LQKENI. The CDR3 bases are TGTGCCAGCTCACCCCAAGGAGTCTCCTATAATTCACCCCTCCACTTT. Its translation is CASSPQGVSYNSPLHF.

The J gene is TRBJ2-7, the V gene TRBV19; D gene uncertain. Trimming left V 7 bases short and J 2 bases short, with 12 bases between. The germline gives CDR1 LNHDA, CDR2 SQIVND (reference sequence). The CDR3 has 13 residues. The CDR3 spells CASISSNTYEQYF. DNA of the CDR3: TGTGCCAGTATATCTTCGAACACCTACGAGCAGTACTTC.

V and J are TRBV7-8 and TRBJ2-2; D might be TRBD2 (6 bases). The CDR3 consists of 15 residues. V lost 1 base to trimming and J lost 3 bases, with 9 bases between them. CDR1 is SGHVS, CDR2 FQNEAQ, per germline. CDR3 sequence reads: CASSLVGGDTGELFF. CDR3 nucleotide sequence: TGTGCCAGCAGCTTAGTTGGCGGGGACACCGGGGAGCTGTTTTTT. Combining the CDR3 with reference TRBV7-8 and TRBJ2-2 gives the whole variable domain GAGVSQSPRYKVAKRGQDVALRCDPISGHVSLFWYQQALGQGPEFLTYFQNEAQLDKSGLPSDRFFAERPEGSVSTLKIQRTQQEDSAVYLCASSLVGGDTGELFFGEGSRLTVL.

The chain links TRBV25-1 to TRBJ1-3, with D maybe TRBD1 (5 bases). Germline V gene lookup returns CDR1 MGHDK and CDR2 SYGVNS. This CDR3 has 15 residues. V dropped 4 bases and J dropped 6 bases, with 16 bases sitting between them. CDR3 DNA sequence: TGTGCCAGCAGTGTTCGGAGGGGCTTGGTAAACACCATATATTTT. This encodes CASSVRRGLVNTIYF.

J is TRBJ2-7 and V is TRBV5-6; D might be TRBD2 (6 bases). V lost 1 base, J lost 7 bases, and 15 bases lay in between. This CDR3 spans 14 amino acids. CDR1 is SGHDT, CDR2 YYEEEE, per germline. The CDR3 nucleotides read TGTGCCAGCAGCTTGAGGGCCGGAGGGAAGGAGCAGTACTTC. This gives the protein CASSLRAGGKEQYF.

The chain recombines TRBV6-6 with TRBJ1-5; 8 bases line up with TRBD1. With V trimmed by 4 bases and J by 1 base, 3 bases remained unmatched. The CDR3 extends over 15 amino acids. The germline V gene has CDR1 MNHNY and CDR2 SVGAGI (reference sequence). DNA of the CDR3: TGTGCCAGCAGTTCCGGGACAGGCAGCAATCAGCCCCAGCATTTT. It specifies CASSSGTGSNQPQHF.

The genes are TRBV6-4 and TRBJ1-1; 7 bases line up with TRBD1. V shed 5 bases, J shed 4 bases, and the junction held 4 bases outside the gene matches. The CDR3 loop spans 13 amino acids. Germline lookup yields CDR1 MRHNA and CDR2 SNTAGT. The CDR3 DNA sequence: TGTGCCAGCAGTTGGGCAGGGGGCACTGAAGCTTTCTTT. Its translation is CASSWAGGTEAFF.

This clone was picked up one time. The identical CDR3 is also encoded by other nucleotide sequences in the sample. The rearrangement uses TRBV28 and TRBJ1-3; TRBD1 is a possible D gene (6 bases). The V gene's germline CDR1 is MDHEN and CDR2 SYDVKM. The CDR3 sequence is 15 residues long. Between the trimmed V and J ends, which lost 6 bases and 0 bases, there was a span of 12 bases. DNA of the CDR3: TGTGCCAGCAGACCACAGGGTTACTCTGGAAACACCATATATTTT. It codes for CASRPQGYSGNTIYF.

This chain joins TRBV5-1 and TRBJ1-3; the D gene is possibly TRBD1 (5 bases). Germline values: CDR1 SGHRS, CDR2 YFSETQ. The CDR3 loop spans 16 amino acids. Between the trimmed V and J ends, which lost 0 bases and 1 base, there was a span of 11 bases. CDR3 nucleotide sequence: TGCGCCAGCAGCTTGGGGAGACGGGGGTCTGGAAACACCATATATTTT. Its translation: CASSLGRRGSGNTIYF.